What follows are 7 T cell receptor beta chains derived from one specimen sequenced in a study of blood T cell repertoires in COVID-19. The method was immunoSEQ multiplex PCR; TCRdb's version includes in-frame clones alone and lacks a portion of them. The data hold tens of thousands of clones, with 85% to 95% observed a single time. The sample taken for sequencing was peripheral blood. These receptors were collected from a human donor in a cohort sampled during active COVID-19.

V is TRBV14 and J is TRBJ2-2, with D tentatively TRBD1 (6 bases). The CDR3 is 13 residues long. Germline loops: CDR1 SGHDN, CDR2 FVKESK. V lost 2 bases to trimming and J lost 5 bases, with 6 bases between them. This CDR3 is CASSQQGTGELFF. The CDR3 DNA reads as TGTGCCAGCAGCCAACAGGGGACCGGGGAGCTGTTTTTT.

The rearrangement links TRBV7-2 to TRBJ2-3; tentative D call: TRBD2 (6 bases). This CDR3 region has 15 residues. Trimming removed 3 bases from V and 2 bases from J, with 12 bases in between. Germline CDR1 reads SGHTA; CDR2 reads FQGNSA. The CDR3 DNA follows: TGTGCCAGCAGCTTCGCGGGACTTGCCACAGATACGCAGTATTTT. This translates into CASSFAGLATDTQYF.

The V gene is TRBV20-1, the J gene TRBJ1-2, with TRBD1 matching over 9 bases. J lost 8 bases, V lost 3 bases, and 10 bases had no gene match. The CDR3 has 14 amino acids. Germline loops: CDR1 DFQATT, CDR2 SNEGSKA (reference sequence). The CDR3 is CSASLGQGSGGYTF. The CDR3 region has the DNA TGCAGTGCTAGTCTGGGACAGGGATCGGGCGGCTACACCTTC.

The chain links TRBV2 to TRBJ2-1; no reliable D call. Trimming pared 6 bases from V and 4 bases from J, leaving 10 bases between. CDR3 length equals 13 residues. CDR1 and CDR2 from the germline V gene are SNHLY and FYNNEI. The CDR3 is CASSGTEYNEQFF. The CDR3 bases are TGTGCCAGCAGCGGAACAGAGTACAATGAGCAGTTCTTC.

This chain uses TRBV3-1 (or the pseudogene TRBV3-2) with TRBJ2-5; the match to TRBD2 covers 13 bases. Germline CDR1 is LGHDT and CDR2 is YNNKEL (reference sequence). Trimming took 1 base from V and 4 from J; bases not matched to a gene: 3. The length of the CDR3 is 16 residues. As DNA, the CDR3 is TGTGCCAGCAGCCAAGGCCGGACTAGCGGGAGAGAGACCCAGTACTTC. Encoded protein: CASSQGRTSGRETQYF.

The rearrangement links TRBV7-3 to TRBJ2-5, with D possibly TRBD2 on 6 matching bases. Germline V CDR1 and CDR2: SGHTA, FQGTGA. This CDR3 is built from 14 residues. Trimming stripped 0 bases from V and 5 bases from J, with 10 bases between. The CDR3: CASSLTGGSETQYF. CDR3 nucleotides: TGTGCCAGCAGCTTAACGGGGGGTTCGGAGACCCAGTACTTC. The full variable domain, in which reference TRBV7-3 and TRBJ2-5 provide the parts outside the CDR3, is GAGVSQTPSNKVTEKGKYVELRCDPISGHTALYWYRQSLGQGPEFLIYFQGTGAADDSGLPNDRFFAVRPEGSVSTLKIQRTERGDSAVYLCASSLTGGSETQYFGPGTRLLVL.

This rearrangement joins TRBV9 to TRBJ2-1; 12 positions agree with TRBD2. Looked up from germline, CDR1 is SGDLS and CDR2 is YYNGEE. V was pared by 4 bases and J by 6 bases, with 20 bases of the junction left unmatched. The CDR3 has 20 amino acids. In DNA form, the CDR3 reads TGTGCCAGCAGCCCAGGAGCCCTAGCGGGAGGGCCCGGGCGGTTCAATGAGCAGTTCTTC. Translated, it gives CASSPGALAGGPGRFNEQFF.